What follows is one T cell receptor (beta chain) and its context. Residents of approximately 25 US areas, aged about 18 to 100 years, made up the participants. Sequencing was performed with immunoSEQ multiplex PCR; in TCRdb, only in-frame clones are kept and a portion is missing. Among 200,000 to 250,000 clones, around 87% were seen once, and the ten largest hold approximately 3.5%. This specimen belongs to a study of blood T cell repertoires in COVID-19. Input material: PBMCs or T cells enriched from blood (not recorded which). The source is a young woman in a cohort exposed to, infected with or recovered from COVID-19 (not recorded which).

The CDR3 reads CASSLQWTGELFF. CDR3 bases: TGTGCCAGCAGCTTACAGTGGACCGGGGAGCTGTTTTTT. The rearrangement uses TRBV7-2 and TRBJ2-2; D remains ambiguous. The germline V gene encodes CDR1 SGHTA and CDR2 FQGNSA. V was cut by 2 bases and J by 5 bases, with 6 bases left in between. The CDR3 runs to 13 residues.